The rows below give T cell receptor beta chains drawn from one sample of a study of T-cell reconstitution after alpha-beta-depleted transplantation in children. TCRdb passed the PCR reads through MiXCR, listing each CDR3 protein once. Among almost 500,000 distinct CDR3 sequences listed, approximately 13% were seen once. This specimen consisted of PBMCs from the stem cell graft donor, obtained from the stem cell graft. The receptors originated from a human donor who donated a stem cell graft to a child with combined immunodeficiency. CDR3s include the opening cysteine and the closing phenylalanine or tryptophan. Fields, in order: CDR3 DNA, CDR3 protein, J gene, clone size, V gene, D gene. A D gene is named only where the DNA matches it firmly. Size is omitted from some rows. Given values are once, few, many or a class for expanded clones.

DNA: TGTGCCAGCAGCTCTCAAACAGGGGGCGGAGGTTGGGAGACCCAGTACTTC
CDR3: CASSSQTGGGGWETQYF
J: TRBJ2-5
size: NA
V: TRBV7-2
D: TRBD1

DNA: TGTGCCAGCAGTGAAAGAAGGGGCCGCACAGATACGCAGTATTTT
CDR3: CASSERRGRTDTQYF
J: TRBJ2-3
size: NA
V: TRBV2
D: NA

DNA: TGTGCCACCAGTGACCACAGGGAGTACCAAGAGACCCAGTACTTC
CDR3: CATSDHREYQETQYF
J: TRBJ2-5
size: few
V: TRBV24-1
D: NA

DNA: TGTGCCTGGAGCCGACCGATTGGACAGATCTACTCCTACGAGCAGTACTTC
CDR3: CAWSRPIGQIYSYEQYF
J: TRBJ2-7
size: few
V: TRBV30
D: NA

DNA: TGTGCCAGCAGTGAGGGACAGCTTATTATTTCCACAGATACGCAGTATTTT
CDR3: CASSEGQLIISTDTQYF
J: TRBJ2-3
size: NA
V: TRBV6-1
D: TRBD1

DNA: TGCAGTGCTAGAGATCAGGAGAAGTTGCAGGGCTTGGTCGAGCAGTACTTC
CDR3: CSARDQEKLQGLVEQYF
J: TRBJ2-7
size: NA
V: TRBV20-1
D: NA

DNA: TGCGCCAGCAGCGCCTGGACTAGCGGGAGCACAGATACGCAGTATTTT
CDR3: CASSAWTSGSTDTQYF
J: TRBJ2-3
size: few
V: TRBV5-1
D: TRBD2

DNA: TGCAGTGCTGGCACCGGGACTAGCGGCAGATGGGAGTTCTTC
CDR3: CSAGTGTSGRWEFF
J: TRBJ2-1
size: many
V: TRBV20-1
D: TRBD2

DNA: TGCGCCAGCAGCCAGTCAGGACTTTACACTGAAGCTTTCTTT
CDR3: CASSQSGLYTEAFF
J: TRBJ1-1
size: few
V: TRBV4-1
D: NA

DNA: TGTGCCAGCAGCGCTCTGCGGGGGCGTAAAAACACTGAAGCTTTCTTT
CDR3: CASSALRGRKNTEAFF
J: TRBJ1-1
size: NA
V: TRBV12-3/TRBV12-4
D: NA

DNA: TGTGCCAGCAGTGTTCATTCGCAAGAGACCCAGTACTTC
CDR3: CASSVHSQETQYF
J: TRBJ2-5
size: NA
V: TRBV2
D: NA

DNA: TGTGCCAGCAGCCCGGAAGGACTAGCGGGGGGGCCCGCGACCACAGATACGCAGTATTTT
CDR3: CASSPEGLAGGPATTDTQYF
J: TRBJ2-3
size: NA
V: TRBV4-2
D: TRBD2

DNA: TGCAGCGTCCTTCATGAGGGGGAGACCCAGTACTTC
CDR3: CSVLHEGETQYF
J: TRBJ2-5
size: NA
V: TRBV29-1
D: NA

DNA: TGTGCCAGCAGCTTAGGGCCTTTCATCGGGACAAGTAAGACTGAAGCTTTCTTT
CDR3: CASSLGPFIGTSKTEAFF
J: TRBJ1-1
size: few
V: TRBV7-8
D: NA

DNA: TGCGCCAGCAGCGCATCCGGACAGGGGGCCACGTATTTT
CDR3: CASSASGQGATYF
J: TRBJ2-3
size: NA
V: TRBV5-1
D: TRBD1

DNA: TGCAGTGTTGACAGGACCCAAGAGACCCAGTACTTC
CDR3: CSVDRTQETQYF
J: TRBJ2-5
size: many
V: TRBV20-1
D: NA